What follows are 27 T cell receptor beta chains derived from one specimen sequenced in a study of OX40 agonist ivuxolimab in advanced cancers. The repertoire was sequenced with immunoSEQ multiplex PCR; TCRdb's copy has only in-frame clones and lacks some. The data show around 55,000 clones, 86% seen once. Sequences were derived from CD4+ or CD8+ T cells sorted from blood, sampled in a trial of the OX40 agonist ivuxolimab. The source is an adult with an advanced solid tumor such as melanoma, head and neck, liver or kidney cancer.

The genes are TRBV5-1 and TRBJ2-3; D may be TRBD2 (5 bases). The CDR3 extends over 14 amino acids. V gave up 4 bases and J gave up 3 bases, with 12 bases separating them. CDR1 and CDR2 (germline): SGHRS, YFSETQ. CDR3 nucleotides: TGCGCCAGCAGCAGCGGCCTAGTAACAGATACGCAGTATTTT. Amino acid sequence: CASSSGLVTDTQYF.

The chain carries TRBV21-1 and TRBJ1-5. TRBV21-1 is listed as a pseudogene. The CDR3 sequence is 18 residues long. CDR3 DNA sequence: TGTGCCAGCAGCAGAGGGGAGTCCAGGATCCCGGGGAATCAGCCCCAGCATTTT. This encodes CASSRGESRIPGNQPQHF.

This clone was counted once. The DNA for the CDR3 is TGTGCCAGCAGTCCCCGGCGGGACACCAATCAGCCCCAGCATTTT. Translating it yields CASSPRRDTNQPQHF. The chain is built from TRBV28 and TRBJ1-5; a weak D match, TRBD1 (6 bases). The CDR3 extends over 15 amino acids. V dropped 5 bases and J dropped 3 bases, with 14 bases sitting between them. Per germline, CDR1 MDHEN and CDR2 SYDVKM.

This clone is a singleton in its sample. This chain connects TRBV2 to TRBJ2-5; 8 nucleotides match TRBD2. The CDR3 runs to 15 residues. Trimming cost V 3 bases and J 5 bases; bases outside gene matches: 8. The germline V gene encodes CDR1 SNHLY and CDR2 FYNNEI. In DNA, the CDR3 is TGTGCCAGCAGTGACATTGCGGGAGGAGGGGAGACCCAGTACTTC. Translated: CASSDIAGGGETQYF.

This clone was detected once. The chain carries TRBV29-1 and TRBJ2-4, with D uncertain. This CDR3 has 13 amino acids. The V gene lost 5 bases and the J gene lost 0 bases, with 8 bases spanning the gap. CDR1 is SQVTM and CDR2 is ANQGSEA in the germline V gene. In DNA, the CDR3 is TGCAGCGTTACTGGAATAGCCAAAAACATTCAGTACTTC. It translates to CSVTGIAKNIQYF.

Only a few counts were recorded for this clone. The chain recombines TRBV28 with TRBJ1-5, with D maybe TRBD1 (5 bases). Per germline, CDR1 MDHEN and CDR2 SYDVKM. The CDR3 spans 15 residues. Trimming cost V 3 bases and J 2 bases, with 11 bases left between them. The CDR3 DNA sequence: TGTGCCAGCAGTTTGGATTGGGGGGGCAATCAGCCCCAGCATTTT. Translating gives CASSLDWGGNQPQHF.

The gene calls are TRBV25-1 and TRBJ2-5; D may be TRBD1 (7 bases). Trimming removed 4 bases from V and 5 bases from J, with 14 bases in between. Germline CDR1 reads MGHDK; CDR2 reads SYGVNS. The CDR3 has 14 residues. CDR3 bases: TGTGCCAGCAGTGGAACAGGGGCGGGGGAGACCCAGTACTTC. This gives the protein CASSGTGAGETQYF.

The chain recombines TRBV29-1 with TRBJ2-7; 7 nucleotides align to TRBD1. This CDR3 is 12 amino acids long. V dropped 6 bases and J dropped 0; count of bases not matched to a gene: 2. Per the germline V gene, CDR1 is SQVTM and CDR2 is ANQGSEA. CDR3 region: CSVGQDSYEQYF. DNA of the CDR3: TGCAGCGTAGGACAGGACTCCTACGAGCAGTACTTC.

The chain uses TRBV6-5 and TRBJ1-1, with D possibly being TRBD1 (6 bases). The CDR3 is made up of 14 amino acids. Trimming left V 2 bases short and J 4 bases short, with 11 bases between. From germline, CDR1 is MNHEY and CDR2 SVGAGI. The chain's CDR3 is CASSYADRPTEAFF. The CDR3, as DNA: TGTGCCAGCAGTTACGCTGACAGGCCCACTGAAGCTTTCTTT.

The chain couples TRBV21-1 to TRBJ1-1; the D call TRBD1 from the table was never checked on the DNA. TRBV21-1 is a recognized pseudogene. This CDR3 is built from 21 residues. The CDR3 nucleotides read TGTGCCAGCAGCAAAGAGTCGCAGGGGACAGGGGCAAACCGGATGAACACTGAAGCTTTCTTT. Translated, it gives CASSKESQGTGANRMNTEAFF.

CDR3 nucleotide sequence: TGTGCCAGCAGACCGGACACGTACTTGAAACAGCCCCAGCATTTT. This encodes CASRPDTYLKQPQHF. The chain joins TRBV28 to TRBJ1-5; weak D call: TRBD1 (5 bases). Germline CDR1 and CDR2: MDHEN and SYDVKM. The CDR3 runs to 15 residues. Trimming pared 6 bases from V and 7 bases from J, leaving 19 bases between.

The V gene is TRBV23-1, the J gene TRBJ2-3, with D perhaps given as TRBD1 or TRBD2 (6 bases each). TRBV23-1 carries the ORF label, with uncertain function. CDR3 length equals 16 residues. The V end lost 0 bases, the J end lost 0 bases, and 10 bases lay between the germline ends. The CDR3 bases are TGCGCCAGCAGTCAATCAGGGGGACTTAGCACAGATACGCAGTATTTT. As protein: CASSQSGGLSTDTQYF.

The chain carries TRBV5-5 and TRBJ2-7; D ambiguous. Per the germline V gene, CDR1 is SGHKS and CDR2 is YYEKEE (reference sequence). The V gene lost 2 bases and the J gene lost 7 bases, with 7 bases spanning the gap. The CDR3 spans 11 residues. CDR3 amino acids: CASSFWGEQYF. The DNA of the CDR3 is TGTGCCAGCAGCTTCTGGGGAGAGCAGTACTTC.

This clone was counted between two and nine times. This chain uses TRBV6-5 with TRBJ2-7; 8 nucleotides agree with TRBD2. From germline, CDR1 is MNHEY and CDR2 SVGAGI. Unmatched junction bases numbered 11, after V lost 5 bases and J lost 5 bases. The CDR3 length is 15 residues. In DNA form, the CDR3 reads TGTGCCAGCAGTATCGGGACTAGTGTCCGCCACGAGCAGTACTTC. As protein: CASSIGTSVRHEQYF.

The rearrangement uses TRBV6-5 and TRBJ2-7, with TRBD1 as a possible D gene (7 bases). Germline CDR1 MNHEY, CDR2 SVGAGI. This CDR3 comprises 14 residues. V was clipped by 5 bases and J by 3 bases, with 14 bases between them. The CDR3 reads CASSLRQGGYEQYF. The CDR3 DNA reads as TGTGCCAGCAGTCTCCGACAGGGAGGCTACGAGCAGTACTTC.

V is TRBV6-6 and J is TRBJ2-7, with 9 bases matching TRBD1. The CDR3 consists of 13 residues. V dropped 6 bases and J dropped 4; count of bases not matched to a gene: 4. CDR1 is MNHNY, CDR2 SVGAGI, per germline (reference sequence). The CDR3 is CASRTGQGYEQYF. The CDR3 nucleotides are TGTGCCAGCAGAACGGGACAGGGATACGAGCAGTACTTC.

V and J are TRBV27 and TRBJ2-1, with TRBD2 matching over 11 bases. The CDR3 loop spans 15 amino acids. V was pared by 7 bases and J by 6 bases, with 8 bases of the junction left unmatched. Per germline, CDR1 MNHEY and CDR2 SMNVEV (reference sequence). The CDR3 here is CASTWQLAGVNEQFF. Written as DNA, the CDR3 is TGTGCCAGCACCTGGCAACTAGCGGGAGTCAATGAGCAGTTCTTC.

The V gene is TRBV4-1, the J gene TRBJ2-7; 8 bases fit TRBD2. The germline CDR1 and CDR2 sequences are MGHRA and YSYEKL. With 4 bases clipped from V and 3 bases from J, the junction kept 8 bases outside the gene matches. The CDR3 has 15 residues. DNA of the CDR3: TGCGCCAGCAGCCGAACGTCGGGACTAGTCTACGAGCAGTACTTC. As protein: CASSRTSGLVYEQYF.

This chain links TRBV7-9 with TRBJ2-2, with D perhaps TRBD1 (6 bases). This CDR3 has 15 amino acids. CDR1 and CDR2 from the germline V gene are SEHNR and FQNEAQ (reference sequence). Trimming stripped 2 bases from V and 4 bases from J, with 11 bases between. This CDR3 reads CASSLRQGPTGELFF. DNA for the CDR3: TGTGCCAGCAGCTTAAGGCAGGGGCCCACCGGGGAGCTGTTTTTT.

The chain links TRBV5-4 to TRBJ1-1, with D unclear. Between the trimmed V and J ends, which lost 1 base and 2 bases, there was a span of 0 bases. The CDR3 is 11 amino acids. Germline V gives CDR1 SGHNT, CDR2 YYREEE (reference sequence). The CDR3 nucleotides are TGTGCCAGCAGCTTGAACACTGAAGCTTTCTTT. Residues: CASSLNTEAFF.

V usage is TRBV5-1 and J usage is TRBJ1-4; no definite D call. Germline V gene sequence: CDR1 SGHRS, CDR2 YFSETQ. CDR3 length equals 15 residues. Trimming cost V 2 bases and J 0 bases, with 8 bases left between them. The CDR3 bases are TGCGCCAGCAGCTTCAACAGACCAACTAATGAAAAACTGTTTTTT. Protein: CASSFNRPTNEKLFF.

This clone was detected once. CDR3 region: CASSLGDTEAFF. The DNA for the CDR3 is TGTGCCAGCAGCTTAGGAGACACTGAAGCTTTCTTT. The chain has TRBV11-2 and TRBJ1-1; no clear D gene. Germline V gene lookup returns CDR1 SGHAT and CDR2 FQNNGV. The CDR3 runs to 12 residues. V lost 1 base to trimming and J lost 3 bases, with 3 bases between them.

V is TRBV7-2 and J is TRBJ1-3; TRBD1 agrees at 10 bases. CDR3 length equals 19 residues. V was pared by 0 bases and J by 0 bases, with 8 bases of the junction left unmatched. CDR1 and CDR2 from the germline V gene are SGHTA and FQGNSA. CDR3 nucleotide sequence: TGTGCCAGCAGCTTAGCCGGGACAGGGGCCTACCTCTCTGGAAACACCATATATTTT. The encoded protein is CASSLAGTGAYLSGNTIYF.

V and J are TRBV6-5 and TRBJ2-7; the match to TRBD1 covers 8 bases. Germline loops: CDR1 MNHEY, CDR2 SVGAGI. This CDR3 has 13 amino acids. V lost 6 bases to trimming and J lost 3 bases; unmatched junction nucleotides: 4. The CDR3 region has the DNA TGTGCCAGCAGCTTCACAGGGGGCTACGAGCAGTACTTC. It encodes CASSFTGGYEQYF.

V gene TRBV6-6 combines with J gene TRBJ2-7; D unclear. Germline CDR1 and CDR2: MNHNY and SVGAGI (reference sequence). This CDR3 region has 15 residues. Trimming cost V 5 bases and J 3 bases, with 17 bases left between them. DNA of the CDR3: TGTGCCAGCAGTCCTCGCACGGGTTCCCTCTACGAGCAGTACTTC. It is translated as CASSPRTGSLYEQYF.

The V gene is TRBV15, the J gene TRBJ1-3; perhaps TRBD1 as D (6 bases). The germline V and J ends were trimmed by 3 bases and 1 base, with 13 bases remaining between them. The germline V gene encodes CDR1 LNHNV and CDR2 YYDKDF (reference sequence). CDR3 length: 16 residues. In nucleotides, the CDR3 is TGTGCCACCAGCAGGAGGGGGTCGGTATCTGGAAACACCATATATTTT. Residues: CATSRRGSVSGNTIYF.

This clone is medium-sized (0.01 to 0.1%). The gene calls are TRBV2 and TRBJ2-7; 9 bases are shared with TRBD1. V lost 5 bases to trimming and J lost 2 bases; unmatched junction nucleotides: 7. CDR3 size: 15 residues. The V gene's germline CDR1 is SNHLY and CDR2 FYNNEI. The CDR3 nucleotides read TGTGCCAGCAGTTGGGGACAGGGCAACCCCTACGAGCAGTACTTC. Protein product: CASSWGQGNPYEQYF.